This record covers a single TCR beta chain. Its antigen is not known. V gave up 4 bases and J gave up 1 base, with 24 bases separating them. CDR1 and CDR2 from the germline V gene are SGHAT and FQDESV (reference sequence). The CDR3 extends over 19 amino acids. TCRdb called the 5' RACE reads again in MiXCR, with one record for every CDR3 protein. Of approximately 250,000 distinct CDR3 sequences in the sample, over 5.5% were seen once. This record belongs to a study of identical twins. Overall study findings and caveats: In cord blood, abundant beta clonotypes had fewer insertions; memory showed no trend.

The same data also contributed to another study, on T cells expressing NK-cell markers. That work states: Repertoire data for TCR beta were derived from sorted T cells (CD3+CD56+NKG2C+, CD3+CD56+NKG2C- and CD3+CD56-NKG2C+).

The receptor comes from a young woman in good health. Sample: CD8+ T cells sorted from blood. This chain links TRBV11-1 with TRBJ2-3; the D call may be TRBD1 or TRBD2 (5 bases each). DNA for the CDR3: TGTGCCAGCAGCTACCATGGCGTCGGGACCTTCTCTGGCACAGATACGCAGTATTTT. Protein sequence: CASSYHGVGTFSGTDTQYF. Full variable domain (remainder filled in from reference TRBV11-1 and TRBJ2-3): EAEVAQSPRYKITEKSQAVAFWCDPISGHATLYWYRQILGQGPELLVQFQDESVVDDSQLPKDRFSAERLKGVDSTLKIQPAELGDSAMYLCASSYHGVGTFSGTDTQYFGPGTRLTVL.